These T cell receptor beta chains were read from a single sample in a study of post-analysis software for immune sequencing data. MiXCR was run by TCRdb on the PCR reads, yielding one entry per CDR3 protein. The table shows around 710,000 distinct CDR3 sequences, with about half occurring only once. Sequenced: blood. These receptors were obtained from a girl aged 10-17 years with multiple sclerosis. Both conserved end residues are part of each CDR3. The order of the fields is CDR3 DNA, CDR3 protein, V gene, clone size, D gene, J gene. D genes are given only for firm matches. The size field is filled for only some rows; it gives once, few, many or a size class.

cdr3_nt: TGTGCCAGCAGCCACCGCGGGACAGGGTCGTACGAGCAGTACTTC
cdr3_aa: CASSHRGTGSYEQYF
v_call: TRBV7-9
clone_size: few
d_call: TRBD1
j_call: TRBJ2-7

cdr3_nt: TGCAGTGCTAGGGTCGCAGGGGGCGGCTACGAGCAGTACTTC
cdr3_aa: CSARVAGGGYEQYF
v_call: TRBV20-1
clone_size: .
d_call: TRBD1
j_call: TRBJ2-7

cdr3_nt: TGTGCCTCCGGGTCCTCCTACGAGCAGTACTTC
cdr3_aa: CASGSSYEQYF
v_call: TRBV12-5
clone_size: many
d_call: .
j_call: TRBJ2-7

cdr3_nt: TGTGCCAGCACTTTTAGCTCTAACTATGGCTACACCTTC
cdr3_aa: CASTFSSNYGYTF
v_call: TRBV6-5
clone_size: .
d_call: .
j_call: TRBJ1-2

cdr3_nt: TGCGCCAGCAGCTTAGCGGGAGTCATAACCTACGAGCAGTACTTC
cdr3_aa: CASSLAGVITYEQYF
v_call: TRBV7-9
clone_size: .
d_call: TRBD2
j_call: TRBJ2-7

cdr3_nt: TGTGCCAGCAGTTTCGGGAGAGACGAGGTAGATACGCAGTATTTT
cdr3_aa: CASSFGRDEVDTQYF
v_call: TRBV12-3/TRBV12-4
clone_size: .
d_call: .
j_call: TRBJ2-3

cdr3_nt: TGTGCCAGCAGTCCAAGGGATGGGAACGAGCAGTACTTC
cdr3_aa: CASSPRDGNEQYF
v_call: TRBV6-1
clone_size: .
d_call: .
j_call: TRBJ2-7

cdr3_nt: TGTGCCAGCAGCCCGAGCCTAGCGGGAGGGCTCAGCTCCTACAATGAGCAGTTCTTC
cdr3_aa: CASSPSLAGGLSSYNEQFF
v_call: TRBV14
clone_size: few
d_call: TRBD2
j_call: TRBJ2-1

cdr3_nt: TGCAGCGTTGAAGATCAGGGGCAGGGCGGGCTAGCGAGGGGCAATGAGCAGTTCTTC
cdr3_aa: CSVEDQGQGGLARGNEQFF
v_call: TRBV29-1
clone_size: .
d_call: .
j_call: TRBJ2-1

cdr3_nt: TGTTCCTCCGGCGCGGAGGTATACAATGAGCAGTTCTTC
cdr3_aa: CSSGAEVYNEQFF
v_call: TRBV28
clone_size: .
d_call: .
j_call: TRBJ2-1

cdr3_nt: TGTGCCATCAGTGAGGGGAAGGGCAGTCAGCCCCAGCATTTT
cdr3_aa: CAISEGKGSQPQHF
v_call: TRBV10-3
clone_size: many
d_call: .
j_call: TRBJ1-5

cdr3_nt: TGTGCCAGCAGCGCGACCCAGACTTACGAGCAGTACTTC
cdr3_aa: CASSATQTYEQYF
v_call: TRBV6-1
clone_size: few
d_call: .
j_call: TRBJ2-7

cdr3_nt: TGTACCAGCAGCTTAAGGGACACCTACAATGAGCAGTACTTC
cdr3_aa: CTSSLRDTYNEQYF
v_call: TRBV11-2
clone_size: once
d_call: .
j_call: TRBJ2-7

cdr3_nt: TGCGCCAGCAGCGCGGACAGGGTAGATGGGACCCAGTACTTC
cdr3_aa: CASSADRVDGTQYF
v_call: TRBV5-1
clone_size: .
d_call: TRBD1
j_call: TRBJ2-5

cdr3_nt: TGCGCCAGCAGCCAAGTTTCACTGATGTACTACGAGCAGTTCTTC
cdr3_aa: CASSQVSLMYYEQFF
v_call: TRBV4-3
clone_size: .
d_call: .
j_call: TRBJ2-1

cdr3_nt: TGTGCCAGCAGCCAAACAGACTTCATGAACACTGAAGCTTTCTTT
cdr3_aa: CASSQTDFMNTEAFF
v_call: TRBV3-1
clone_size: .
d_call: .
j_call: TRBJ1-1

cdr3_nt: TGTGCCAGCAGCCGACCACAGGGATTGGACTACGAGCAGTACTTC
cdr3_aa: CASSRPQGLDYEQYF
v_call: TRBV6-6
clone_size: .
d_call: .
j_call: TRBJ2-7

cdr3_nt: TGTGCCAGCAGCTTAGAGGGCCCGGGTGGATTTCGGACCTACGAGCAGTACTTC
cdr3_aa: CASSLEGPGGFRTYEQYF
v_call: TRBV7-2
clone_size: once
d_call: .
j_call: TRBJ2-7

cdr3_nt: TGTGCCAGCAGCCGAGAGCTGTCCTTACTCTCCTACGAGCAGTACTTC
cdr3_aa: CASSRELSLLSYEQYF
v_call: TRBV3-1
clone_size: .
d_call: .
j_call: TRBJ2-7

cdr3_nt: TGCAGTGCTAGTTGGCAGGACAATCAGCCCCAGCATTTT
cdr3_aa: CSASWQDNQPQHF
v_call: TRBV20-1
clone_size: .
d_call: .
j_call: TRBJ1-5

cdr3_nt: TGCAGTGCTAGAGAGCGGGGGTCTCCTCAGCCCCAGCATTTT
cdr3_aa: CSARERGSPQPQHF
v_call: TRBV20-1
clone_size: few
d_call: .
j_call: TRBJ1-5

cdr3_nt: TGCAGTGCTACCCGGGGGGGAGGGCCCTACGAGCAGTACTTC
cdr3_aa: CSATRGGGPYEQYF
v_call: TRBV20-1
clone_size: .
d_call: TRBD2
j_call: TRBJ2-7

cdr3_nt: TGCGCCAGCAGCTTGGCTCTCGGACCAGGGGGAGAGACCCAGTACTTC
cdr3_aa: CASSLALGPGGETQYF
v_call: TRBV5-1
clone_size: few
d_call: TRBD1
j_call: TRBJ2-5

cdr3_nt: TGCAGTGCTAGTGGACAGTCAAACGAGCAGTACTTC
cdr3_aa: CSASGQSNEQYF
v_call: TRBV20-1
clone_size: .
d_call: .
j_call: TRBJ2-7

cdr3_nt: TGTGCCAGCAGTCCTAGTGGCGGGTATGGCTACACCTTC
cdr3_aa: CASSPSGGYGYTF
v_call: TRBV12-3/TRBV12-4
clone_size: .
d_call: .
j_call: TRBJ1-2

cdr3_nt: TGCAGTGCTGACACCGGGACTAGCGGGACCTACGAGCAGTACTTC
cdr3_aa: CSADTGTSGTYEQYF
v_call: TRBV20-1
clone_size: few
d_call: TRBD2
j_call: TRBJ2-7

cdr3_nt: TGCAGTGCCCGGACTAGCGGGAGGGCCAGAGAGACCCAGTACTTC
cdr3_aa: CSARTSGRARETQYF
v_call: TRBV20-1
clone_size: .
d_call: TRBD2
j_call: TRBJ2-5

cdr3_nt: TGCAGTGCTAGGACTGCCTACAATGAGCAGTTCTTC
cdr3_aa: CSARTAYNEQFF
v_call: TRBV20-1
clone_size: .
d_call: .
j_call: TRBJ2-1

cdr3_nt: TGTGCCACCCGACTAGCTGGTGAGCAGTACTTC
cdr3_aa: CATRLAGEQYF
v_call: TRBV24-1
clone_size: once
d_call: TRBD2
j_call: TRBJ2-5

cdr3_nt: TGTGCCAGCAGTCCCAGGGTTTTAGGCGAGCAGTACTTC
cdr3_aa: CASSPRVLGEQYF
v_call: TRBV4-2
clone_size: once
d_call: .
j_call: TRBJ2-7

cdr3_nt: TGTGCCAGCAGCTTGGAGGGGGCGAACGAGCAGTACTTC
cdr3_aa: CASSLEGANEQYF
v_call: TRBV5-4
clone_size: few
d_call: TRBD1
j_call: TRBJ2-7

cdr3_nt: TGTGCCAGCAGGTACTCGGGTCTCGCCTACGAGCAGTACTTC
cdr3_aa: CASRYSGLAYEQYF
v_call: TRBV6-6
clone_size: .
d_call: .
j_call: TRBJ2-7

cdr3_nt: TGTGCCAGCAGTTGGGGGACTGCCCGCACAGATACGCAGTATTTT
cdr3_aa: CASSWGTARTDTQYF
v_call: TRBV6-6
clone_size: .
d_call: .
j_call: TRBJ2-3

cdr3_nt: TGCAGTGCTAGGGGCGACTGGAAAAGCTCCTACAATGAGCAGTTCTTC
cdr3_aa: CSARGDWKSSYNEQFF
v_call: TRBV20-1
clone_size: .
d_call: .
j_call: TRBJ2-1

cdr3_nt: TGCGCCAGCAGCCAAGGTCTTGAGCGGGAGGCAACTTTCTCCTACGAGCAGTACTTC
cdr3_aa: CASSQGLEREATFSYEQYF
v_call: TRBV4-1
clone_size: .
d_call: TRBD2
j_call: TRBJ2-7

cdr3_nt: TGCAGCGCTCGCCGGGACGGGAAATCCTACGAGCAGTACTTC
cdr3_aa: CSARRDGKSYEQYF
v_call: TRBV29-1
clone_size: once
d_call: .
j_call: TRBJ2-7

cdr3_nt: TGTGCCAGCAGTGGCTCTAGCGGGAGTGTCTACGAGCAGTACTTC
cdr3_aa: CASSGSSGSVYEQYF
v_call: TRBV28
clone_size: few
d_call: TRBD2
j_call: TRBJ2-7

cdr3_nt: TGTGCCTGGAGTCCCCCCAGGAAGAGGCCACGGGACTATGGCTACACCTTC
cdr3_aa: CAWSPPRKRPRDYGYTF
v_call: TRBV30
clone_size: .
d_call: .
j_call: TRBJ1-2

cdr3_nt: TGTGCCAGCAGCTGGGGACAGGGGGAGGGAGATACGCAGTATTTT
cdr3_aa: CASSWGQGEGDTQYF
v_call: TRBV7-2
clone_size: .
d_call: TRBD1
j_call: TRBJ2-3

cdr3_nt: TGCGCCAGCAGCTTGGGGGGAGGGGCCAATGAGCAGTTCTTC
cdr3_aa: CASSLGGGANEQFF
v_call: TRBV5-1
clone_size: .
d_call: TRBD2
j_call: TRBJ2-1

cdr3_nt: TGTGCCAGCAGTGAATGGCGACAGGGACGACCCCTGAGTGGAGAAAAACTGTTTTTT
cdr3_aa: CASSEWRQGRPLSGEKLFF
v_call: TRBV25-1
clone_size: .
d_call: TRBD1
j_call: TRBJ1-4

cdr3_nt: TGCAGCGTTGGCGGATTAAAAAATTGGGGGAGCGAGGCTAATGAAAAACTGTTTTTT
cdr3_aa: CSVGGLKNWGSEANEKLFF
v_call: TRBV29-1
clone_size: .
d_call: .
j_call: TRBJ1-4

cdr3_nt: TGTGCCAGCAGCCCTAGTCCTCAATCTTCACCGACTATCTCAGACAGCACAGATACGCAGTATTTT
cdr3_aa: CASSPSPQSSPTISDSTDTQYF
v_call: TRBV7-3
clone_size: .
d_call: .
j_call: TRBJ2-3

cdr3_nt: TGTGCCATCAGTGCGGGATACGAGCAGTACTTC
cdr3_aa: CAISAGYEQYF
v_call: TRBV10-3
clone_size: .
d_call: .
j_call: TRBJ2-7

cdr3_nt: TGCGCCAGCAGCTCTGGACTAGCGGGACAAGAGACCCAGTACTTC
cdr3_aa: CASSSGLAGQETQYF
v_call: TRBV5-1
clone_size: many
d_call: TRBD2
j_call: TRBJ2-5

cdr3_nt: TGTGCCAGCAGTTACGGCGGCGGCACTAACTATGGCTACACCTTC
cdr3_aa: CASSYGGGTNYGYTF
v_call: TRBV6-5
clone_size: .
d_call: .
j_call: TRBJ1-2

cdr3_nt: TGTGCCAGCAGCCCCCCTGTTCTGGAGGGCACAGATACGCAGTATTTT
cdr3_aa: CASSPPVLEGTDTQYF
v_call: TRBV7-9
clone_size: .
d_call: .
j_call: TRBJ2-3

cdr3_nt: TGTGCCAGCTCACCACTGCCGGGACTAGCGGGAGAGGATCTACGCAATGAGCAGTTCTTC
cdr3_aa: CASSPLPGLAGEDLRNEQFF
v_call: TRBV18
clone_size: .
d_call: TRBD2
j_call: TRBJ2-1

cdr3_nt: TGTGCCAGCAGCTTAGGGGTGACTAGCGGACTTGGGGGTACGCAGTATTTT
cdr3_aa: CASSLGVTSGLGGTQYF
v_call: TRBV7-6
clone_size: few
d_call: TRBD2
j_call: TRBJ2-3

cdr3_nt: TGCGCCAGCGGGTCCCTACAGGATGAGCAGTTCTTC
cdr3_aa: CASGSLQDEQFF
v_call: TRBV5-1
clone_size: few
d_call: .
j_call: TRBJ2-1

cdr3_nt: TGCGCCAGCCAGGCGGATAGCTCCTACGAGCAGTACTTC
cdr3_aa: CASQADSSYEQYF
v_call: TRBV10-1
clone_size: .
d_call: .
j_call: TRBJ2-7

cdr3_nt: TGTGCCAGCAGTTCCAAGGTGAACACTGAAGCTTTCTTT
cdr3_aa: CASSSKVNTEAFF
v_call: TRBV6-5
clone_size: .
d_call: .
j_call: TRBJ1-1

cdr3_nt: TGTGCCACCAGCAAGGGGGCAGCGAACACTGAAGCTTTCTTT
cdr3_aa: CATSKGAANTEAFF
v_call: TRBV15
clone_size: .
d_call: TRBD1
j_call: TRBJ1-1

cdr3_nt: TGTGCCACCAGCAGAGATTTGGGGACATCCCAAGAGACCCAGTACTTC
cdr3_aa: CATSRDLGTSQETQYF
v_call: TRBV15
clone_size: .
d_call: .
j_call: TRBJ2-5

cdr3_nt: TGTGCCTGGAGTGAGGAGAATCAGCCCCAGCATTTT
cdr3_aa: CAWSEENQPQHF
v_call: TRBV30
clone_size: .
d_call: .
j_call: TRBJ1-5

cdr3_nt: TGCGGGGCATACCAGGGCTTCAAAAACATTCAGTACTTC
cdr3_aa: CGAYQGFKNIQYF
v_call: TRBV20-1
clone_size: .
d_call: .
j_call: TRBJ2-4

cdr3_nt: TGCGCCAGCAGCTTGGGACTGTACTCCCACGAGCAGTACTTC
cdr3_aa: CASSLGLYSHEQYF
v_call: TRBV5-1
clone_size: .
d_call: .
j_call: TRBJ2-7